Presented here are 16 T cell receptor beta chains from one specimen sequenced in a study of cytomegalovirus exposure and HLA in healthy donors. The PCR made use of 60 Vbeta and 13 Jbeta primers. Assay used: immunoSEQ multiplex PCR; TCRdb lists only in-frame clones, some missing. The repertoire table contains approximately 150,000 clones. Input material: PBMCs. These receptors were taken from a woman between 45 and 65 years old in good health and CMV-seronegative.

The chain uses TRBV6-6 and TRBJ2-2, with 10 bases aligning to TRBD1. The V and J ends lost 5 bases and 6 bases, in that order; junction bases with no gene match: 6. Germline V CDR1 and CDR2: MNHNY, SVGAGI (reference sequence). The CDR3 has 15 residues. This CDR3 reads CASSGRTGGSGELFF. The CDR3 DNA follows: TGTGCCAGCAGTGGACGGACAGGGGGGTCCGGGGAGCTGTTTTTT.

The chain is built from TRBV9 and TRBJ2-1; 11 bases match TRBD2. The CDR3 covers 17 residues. Germline-derived CDR1 and CDR2 are SGDLS and YYNGEE. The V and J ends lost 4 bases and 0 bases, in that order; junction bases with no gene match: 6. The CDR3 loop reads CASSSSSGGLSYNEQFF. The DNA of the CDR3 is TGTGCCAGCAGCTCCTCTAGCGGGGGGCTCTCCTACAATGAGCAGTTCTTC.

The chain recombines TRBV18 with TRBJ2-5, with 7 positions matching TRBD1. The CDR3 totals 14 residues. J lost 1 base, V lost 5 bases, and 4 bases had no gene match. Germline CDR1 is KGHSH and CDR2 is LQKENI. The CDR3 spells CASSTGTVQETQYF. The CDR3 nucleotides are TGTGCCAGCTCAACCGGGACAGTCCAAGAGACCCAGTACTTC.

The chain recombines TRBV6-5 with TRBJ1-6; tentative D call: TRBD1 (5 bases). Germline-derived CDR1 and CDR2 are MNHEY and SVGAGI. The CDR3 runs 13 residues. V dropped 5 bases and J dropped 6 bases, with 8 bases sitting between them. CDR3: CASSRGSNSPLHF. CDR3 in DNA: TGTGCCAGCAGTAGGGGTTCTAATTCACCCCTCCACTTT.

This rearrangement joins TRBV18 to TRBJ2-7; D might be TRBD1 (6 bases). V gave up 2 bases and J gave up 5 bases, with 13 bases separating them. Germline V gives CDR1 KGHSH, CDR2 LQKENI. This CDR3 is 14 amino acids long. CDR3 DNA: TGTGCCAGCTCACCAAACAGGGTGGGTAACGAGCAGTACTTC. Protein sequence: CASSPNRVGNEQYF.

V is TRBV7-3 and J is TRBJ2-1; the match to TRBD2 covers 10 bases. The CDR3 has 14 residues. V was clipped by 6 bases and J by 10 bases; unmatched bases: 9. Germline V gene data show CDR1 as SGHTA and CDR2 as FQGTGA. The CDR3 spells CASRPSGGAREQFF. CDR3 sequence (DNA): TGTGCCAGCAGACCAAGCGGGGGGGCCAGGGAGCAGTTCTTC.

The gene calls are TRBV6-1 and TRBJ1-2, with 8 bases matching TRBD1. CDR3 length: 14 amino acids. J lost 4 bases, V lost 6 bases, and 7 bases had no gene match. Germline values: CDR1 MNHNS, CDR2 SASEGT. The CDR3 DNA sequence: TGTGCCAGCAGCGTGGGAACAGGGGGCTATGGCTACACCTTC. Protein: CASSVGTGGYGYTF.

The V call is TRBV30, the J call TRBJ1-1; D may be TRBD1 (6 bases). CDR3 length: 13 residues. V lost 3 bases to trimming and J lost 2 bases, with 10 bases between them. In germline, CDR1 is GTSNPN, CDR2 SVGIG (reference sequence). The CDR3 loop is CAWRKTGNTEAFF. The CDR3 DNA follows: TGTGCCTGGAGGAAGACAGGTAACACTGAAGCTTTCTTT.

The chain joins TRBV5-4 to TRBJ2-3; 7 bases are a match to TRBD1. V dropped 4 bases and J dropped 4; count of bases not matched to a gene: 9. The CDR3 is made up of 15 amino acids. Germline V gene sequence: CDR1 SGHNT, CDR2 YYREEE (reference sequence). The CDR3 nucleotides read TGTGCCAGCAGCCCGAACAGGGGAAACGCAGATACGCAGTATTTT. Translated: CASSPNRGNADTQYF.

The V gene is TRBV19, the J gene TRBJ2-7; 7 nucleotides agree with TRBD1. The CDR3 has 16 amino acids. Per the germline V gene, CDR1 is LNHDA and CDR2 is SQIVND (reference sequence). J was trimmed by 0 bases and V by 1 base; bases with no gene match: 6. CDR3 in amino acids: CASSIAPPGGSYEQYF. The CDR3 DNA follows: TGTGCCAGTAGTATAGCCCCCCCAGGGGGCTCCTACGAGCAGTACTTC.

The chain is built from TRBV4-3 and TRBJ2-3; 12 nucleotides match TRBD2. The CDR3 has 17 residues. The germline CDR1 and CDR2 sequences are LGHNA and YSLEER. Unmatched junction bases numbered 8, after V lost 4 bases and J lost 3 bases. In DNA form, the CDR3 reads TGCGCCAGCAGCCTTCGACTAGCGGGAGAGGGTACAGATACGCAGTATTTT. This translates into CASSLRLAGEGTDTQYF.

The V call is TRBV6-5, the J call TRBJ2-7; D might be TRBD2 (5 bases). Germline CDR1 is MNHEY and CDR2 is SVGAGI. Deletions cut 0 bases from V and 3 bases from J, with 12 bases between. CDR3 length equals 15 residues. CDR3 amino acids: CASSYSEGPIYEQYF. CDR3 DNA sequence: TGTGCCAGCAGTTACTCTGAGGGTCCAATCTACGAGCAGTACTTC.

This chain joins TRBV5-1 and TRBJ2-2, with 9 bases matching TRBD1. This CDR3 contains 17 residues. J gave up 5 bases and V 4 bases, and 12 bases lay outside the gene matches. CDR1 and CDR2 (germline): SGHRS, YFSETQ. CDR3 DNA sequence: TGCGCCAGCAGCCCTCCACCCCCGGGACAGGGAACCGGGGAGCTGTTTTTT. Encoded protein: CASSPPPPGQGTGELFF.

The chain is built from TRBV7-8 and TRBJ2-7; no clear D gene. This CDR3 region has 14 residues. CDR1 and CDR2 (germline): SGHVS, FQNEAQ. V was shortened by 2 bases and J by 0 bases, with 8 bases between the two germline ends. DNA for the CDR3: TGTGCCAGCAGCTTAAGTCGGAGCTCCTACGAGCAGTACTTC. Translating it yields CASSLSRSSYEQYF.

V and J are TRBV7-2 and TRBJ2-3, with 7 bases aligning to TRBD2. CDR1 is SGHTA and CDR2 is FQGNSA in the germline V gene. The CDR3 extends over 16 amino acids. V shed 2 bases and J 3 bases; nucleotides not matched to a gene: 8. The CDR3 DNA reads TGTGCCAGCAGCTTAACGCGCGGGGGAAGGACAGATACGCAGTATTTT. Protein: CASSLTRGGRTDTQYF.

The chain links TRBV25-1 to TRBJ2-5; a weak D match, TRBD2 (5 bases). The V gene lost 10 bases and the J gene lost 0 bases, with 27 bases spanning the gap. Germline CDR1 MGHDK, CDR2 SYGVNS. The CDR3 is 18 residues long. This chain's CDR3 is CATEQPLRAAGHQETQYF. As DNA, the CDR3 is TGTGCCACCGAACAACCTCTAAGGGCGGCGGGTCACCAAGAGACCCAGTACTTC.